One T cell receptor beta chain is described in this entry. The data are from a study of blood T cell repertoires in COVID-19. Profiled with immunoSEQ multiplex PCR; TCRdb holds only in-frame clones, not every one. The sample has around 190,000 clones, 88% seen once. V gave up 0 bases and J gave up 2 bases, with 14 bases separating them. The CDR3 contains 17 residues. The germline CDR1 and CDR2 sequences are ENHRY and SYGVKD. V gene TRBV10-3 combines with J gene TRBJ2-4; D perhaps matches TRBD1 (5 bases). The clonotype was recovered from a young woman who had recovered from COVID-19. The specimen was PBMCs or T cells enriched from blood (not recorded which). Here the CDR3 reads CAISESVAGMTKNIQYF. The CDR3 coding sequence is TGTGCCATCAGTGAGTCAGTAGCAGGGATGACCAAAAACATTCAGTACTTC.